The entry below describes one T cell receptor beta chain. Next came a second PCR, run for about 6 to 12 cycles, which used a sample-barcoded 5' primer along with a J-beta primer mix. TCRdb redid the calling of the 5' RACE reads with MiXCR, one entry per CDR3 protein. The table lists around 580,000 distinct CDR3 sequences, 47% of them singletons, with 20% to 25% in the top ten. This record comes from a study of blood T cells in healthy people across ages. The trim removed 5 bases at V and 4 bases at J, leaving 13 bases unmatched. Germline V CDR1 and CDR2: MNHEY, SVGEGT. The CDR3 totals 16 residues. The rearrangement links TRBV6-2 or TRBV6-3 to TRBJ2-7, with 8 bases aligning to TRBD2. Sequencing used blood. This TCR was recovered from a man older than 75 in good health. The CDR3 sequence is CASSPLWAGGAYEQYF. The CDR3 DNA reads TGTGCCAGCAGTCCTCTCTGGGCGGGAGGAGCTTACGAGCAGTACTTC.